This T cell receptor beta chain is drawn from a study of blood T cell repertoires in COVID-19. Only one count was recorded for this clone. Here immunoSEQ multiplex PCR was the method, and the copy in TCRdb shows in-frame clones only, minus some. Of 300,000 to 400,000 clones listed, roughly nine tenths are singletons. This TCR came from a man aged 55 to 70 who had recovered from COVID-19. The sequencing sample was made of PBMCs or T cells enriched from blood (not recorded which).

In nucleotides, the CDR3 is TGTGCCAGTAGTACACCGTCCACGGGACATTACGAGCAGTACTTC. The encoded protein is CASSTPSTGHYEQYF. J is TRBJ2-7 and V is TRBV19; D might be TRBD1 (6 bases). CDR1 and CDR2 from the germline V gene are LNHDA and SQIVND (reference sequence). V was clipped by 4 bases and J by 4 bases, with 17 bases between them. CDR3 size: 15 residues.